The 21 T cell receptor beta chains presented below share a single source sample, sequenced in a study of control samples from healthy donors and cancer patients. Produced via immunoSEQ multiplex PCR; TCRdb's table is partial and in-frame only. The sample holds approximately 92,000 clones, just over 90% seen once. The sequenced sample was blood. The receptors shown here come from a woman aged 25 to 39 in good health.

This clone came up once. The chain uses TRBV18 and TRBJ2-2; 8 bases line up with TRBD1. V dropped 2 bases and J dropped 4; count of bases not matched to a gene: 12. Germline V lookup: CDR1 KGHSH, CDR2 LQKENI. CDR3 size: 18 residues. The CDR3 DNA follows: TGTGCCAGCTCACCAATAGGGAAGGGACAGGCAAGCACCGGGGAGCTGTTTTTT. Its protein product is CASSPIGKGQASTGELFF. Full variable domain (outside the CDR3, taken from reference TRBV18 and TRBJ2-2): NAGVMQNPRHLVRRRGQEARLRCSPMKGHSHVYWYRQLPEEGLKFMVYLQKENIIDESGMPKERFSAEFPKEGPSILRIQQVVRGDSAAYFCASSPIGKGQASTGELFFGEGSRLTVL.

The CDR3 sequence: CASSQEPLAGGLQETQYF. Here the CDR3 DNA reads TGTGCCAGCAGCCAAGAACCCCTAGCGGGGGGTCTACAAGAGACCCAGTACTTC. V gene TRBV14 combines with J gene TRBJ2-5, with 11 bases matching TRBD2. This CDR3 has 18 amino acids. Germline V CDR1 and CDR2: SGHDN, FVKESK. The V and J ends lost 0 bases and 2 bases, in that order; junction bases with no gene match: 8.

The rearrangement links TRBV4-1 to TRBJ1-6, with D unresolved. The CDR3 sequence is 16 residues long. Looked up from germline, CDR1 is MGHRA and CDR2 is YSYEKL. V shed 4 bases and J shed 4 bases, with 14 bases lying between them. Here the CDR3 reads CASSPPGDWYNSPLHF. The CDR3 DNA is TGCGCCAGCAGCCCCCCCGGGGATTGGTATAATTCACCCCTCCACTTT.

The DNA for the CDR3 is TGTGCCATCAGCGGGGACAGGGGGTCCATCGGGGGAAACACCATATATTTT. Amino acids: CAISGDRGSIGGNTIYF. This sequence joins TRBV10-3 and TRBJ1-3; 11 bases map to TRBD1. This CDR3 comprises 17 residues. From germline, CDR1 is ENHRY and CDR2 SYGVKD. J gave up 4 bases and V 6 bases, and 11 bases lay outside the gene matches.

V and J are TRBV5-4 and TRBJ1-1; the match to TRBD1 covers 10 bases. J was trimmed by 5 bases and V by 5 bases; bases with no gene match: 9. The CDR3 is 15 residues long. Germline V gene sequence: CDR1 SGHNT, CDR2 YYREEE (reference sequence). The CDR3 bases are TGTGCCAGCAGATCGGGACAGGGGTATGATACTGAAGCTTTCTTT. This codes for CASRSGQGYDTEAFF.

The V call is TRBV4-1, the J call TRBJ2-5, with 7 nucleotides matching TRBD1. This CDR3 is 17 amino acids long. CDR1 is MGHRA and CDR2 is YSYEKL in the germline V gene. Unmatched junction bases numbered 7, after V lost 0 bases and J lost 0 bases. The CDR3 sequence is CASSQDEGTAYQETQYF. The CDR3 coding sequence is TGCGCCAGCAGCCAAGATGAGGGGACAGCGTACCAAGAGACCCAGTACTTC.

The genes are TRBV19 and TRBJ1-1; D gene uncertain. CDR1 is LNHDA and CDR2 is SQIVND in the germline V gene (reference sequence). Trimming took 3 bases from V and 5 from J, leaving 13 bases between them. CDR3 length: 14 residues. The CDR3 DNA sequence: TGTGCCAGTAGTATCAACGCAGGAGGGACTGAAGCTTTCTTT. The encoded protein is CASSINAGGTEAFF. Together with reference TRBV19 and TRBJ1-1, the CDR3 gives the full variable domain: DGGITQSPKYLFRKEGQNVTLSCEQNLNHDAMYWYRQDPGQGLRLIYYSQIVNDFQKGDIAEGYSVSREKKESFPLTVTSAQKNPTAFYLCASSINAGGTEAFFGQGTRLTVV.

V gene TRBV4-1 combines with J gene TRBJ2-5; TRBD2 matches 7 bases. Germline trimming cut 4 bases from V and 2 bases from J; bases unmatched to any gene: 7. Germline V gives CDR1 MGHRA, CDR2 YSYEKL. The CDR3 is made up of 15 amino acids. CDR3 DNA: TGCGCCAGCAGCCCCTTTAGCGGGTGGCAAGAGACCCAGTACTTC. As protein: CASSPFSGWQETQYF.

The chain links TRBV3-1 (or the pseudogene TRBV3-2) to TRBJ2-4, with 10 bases identical to TRBD2. Per the germline V gene, CDR1 is LGHDT and CDR2 is YNNKEL (reference sequence). The junction had 4 bases not matched to a gene; V was cut back by 4 bases and J by 7 bases. The CDR3 covers 14 residues. CDR3 sequence (DNA): TGTGCCAGCAGCCCTCTAGCGGGAGTTAACATTCAGTACTTC. Amino acids: CASSPLAGVNIQYF.

The CDR3 bases are TGTGCCAGCAGCCCAGGACTGAACACTGAAGCTTTCTTT. It specifies CASSPGLNTEAFF. The rearrangement links TRBV7-2 to TRBJ1-1; D remains ambiguous. Looked up from germline, CDR1 is SGHTA and CDR2 is FQGNSA. The V end was cut by 5 bases, the J end by 0 bases, with 7 bases between. This CDR3 is 13 amino acids long.

This clone was seen just once. This sequence joins TRBV19 and TRBJ1-1; 12 bases line up with TRBD1. The CDR3 has 18 amino acids. J was trimmed by 5 bases and V by 4 bases; bases with no gene match: 14. The germline V gene has CDR1 LNHDA and CDR2 SQIVND (reference sequence). The CDR3, as DNA: TGTGCCAGTAGTAGCCGGGACAGGGGGCGACGGCCACCAACTGAAGCTTTCTTT. Amino acid sequence: CASSSRDRGRRPPTEAFF.

This chain links TRBV19 with TRBJ1-1, with D possibly matching TRBD1 (6 bases). With 6 bases removed from V and 0 bases from J, the gap between germline ends came to 20 bases. Germline loops: CDR1 LNHDA, CDR2 SQIVND (reference sequence). This CDR3 is 17 amino acids long. The CDR3 sequence: CASRWGVGGRMNTEAFF. The CDR3 DNA sequence: TGTGCCAGTAGATGGGGCGTAGGGGGACGGATGAACACTGAAGCTTTCTTT.

This clone was detected only a few times. The chain recombines TRBV6-5 with TRBJ1-3, with TRBD1 matching 8 bases. Germline CDR1 reads MNHEY; CDR2 reads SVGAGI. The V and J ends lost 8 bases and 4 bases, in that order; junction bases with no gene match: 4. The CDR3 is made up of 13 amino acids. CDR3 DNA sequence: TGTGCCAGCCGGGACAGGCTGGGAAACACCATATATTTT. Its protein is CASRDRLGNTIYF.

V and J are TRBV9 and TRBJ1-2; 7 bases are a match to TRBD1. Germline V gene sequence: CDR1 SGDLS, CDR2 YYNGEE. The CDR3 sequence is 15 residues long. With V trimmed by 2 bases and J by 4 bases, 8 bases remained unmatched. The CDR3 region is CASSVQGGLGYGYTF. The CDR3 DNA reads as TGTGCCAGCAGCGTTCAGGGGGGGCTCGGCTATGGCTACACCTTC.

This clone is labeled as medium-sized. The J gene is TRBJ2-7, the V gene TRBV7-9, with no clear D. Germline lookup yields CDR1 SEHNR and CDR2 FQNEAQ (reference sequence). The CDR3 spans 12 residues. Trimming took 4 bases from V and 2 from J, leaving 6 bases between them. The CDR3 here is CASSYSTYEQYF. CDR3 nucleotide sequence: TGTGCCAGCAGCTACTCTACCTACGAGCAGTACTTC.

The chain recombines TRBV18 with TRBJ1-1; 8 nucleotides match TRBD1. CDR3 length equals 16 residues. The V segment lost 6 bases and the J segment 5 bases; nucleotides outside the gene matches: 14. Germline CDR1 reads KGHSH; CDR2 reads LQKENI. The CDR3 region is CASSLRSTGAGTEAFF. Here the CDR3 DNA reads TGTGCCAGCTCCCTAAGATCGACAGGGGCGGGAACTGAAGCTTTCTTT.

This clone was detected once. V is TRBV28 and J is TRBJ1-1; D is uncertain. V was cut by 8 bases and J by 1 base, with 8 bases left in between. The germline gives CDR1 MDHEN, CDR2 SYDVKM. The CDR3 totals 12 residues. The CDR3 protein is CASQRQNTEAFF. The CDR3 DNA is TGTGCCAGCCAAAGACAGAACACTGAAGCTTTCTTT.

J is TRBJ1-3 and V is TRBV4-1, with unresolved D. CDR3 length: 15 residues. Trimming pared 1 base from V and 0 bases from J, leaving 7 bases between. Germline CDR1 and CDR2: MGHRA and YSYEKL. For the CDR3, the DNA is TGCGCCAGCAGCCAAGTTCACCTCTCTGGAAACACCATATATTTT. Translating gives CASSQVHLSGNTIYF.

The chain employs TRBV30 and TRBJ1-1; D remains unclear. CDR1 and CDR2 from the germline V gene are GTSNPN and SVGIG (reference sequence). The V gene lost 0 bases and the J gene lost 5 bases, with 13 bases spanning the gap. The CDR3 totals 14 residues. CDR3: CAWSVLSLGTEAFF. In nucleotides, the CDR3 is TGTGCCTGGAGTGTACTATCCCTCGGGACTGAAGCTTTCTTT.

The V and J genes are TRBV2 and TRBJ2-7, with 14 bases lining up with TRBD2. The CDR3 loop spans 14 amino acids. The V gene end was trimmed by 8 bases and the J gene end by 4 bases; junction bases not matched to a gene: 4. Germline lookup yields CDR1 SNHLY and CDR2 FYNNEI. In DNA, the CDR3 is TGTGCCAGCCTGGGACTAGCGGGGGAATACGAGCAGTACTTC. It translates to CASLGLAGEYEQYF.

The rearrangement uses TRBV5-8 and TRBJ1-6; D is undetermined. The V end lost 5 bases, the J end lost 8 bases, and 17 bases lay between the germline ends. Germline V gene sequence: CDR1 SGHTS, CDR2 YDEGEE. CDR3 length: 15 residues. Here the CDR3 reads CASSWEDLGDSPLHF. CDR3 coding DNA: TGTGCCAGCAGTTGGGAGGACCTCGGGGATTCACCCCTCCACTTT. Full variable domain (outside the CDR3, taken from reference TRBV5-8 and TRBJ1-6): EAGVTQSPTHLIKTRGQQATLRCSPISGHTSVYWYQQALGLGLQFLLWYDEGEERNRGNFPPRFSGRQFPNYSSELNVNALELEDSALYLCASSWEDLGDSPLHFGNGTRLTVT.